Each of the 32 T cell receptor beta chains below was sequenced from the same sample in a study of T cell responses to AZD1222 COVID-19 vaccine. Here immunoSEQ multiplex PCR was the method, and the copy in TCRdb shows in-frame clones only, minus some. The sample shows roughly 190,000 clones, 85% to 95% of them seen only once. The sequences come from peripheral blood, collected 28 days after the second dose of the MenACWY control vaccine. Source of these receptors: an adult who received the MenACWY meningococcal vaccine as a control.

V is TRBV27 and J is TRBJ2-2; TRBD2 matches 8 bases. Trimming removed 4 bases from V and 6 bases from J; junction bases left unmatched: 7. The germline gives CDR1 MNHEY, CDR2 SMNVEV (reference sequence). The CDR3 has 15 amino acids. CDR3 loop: CASSYWTSFAGELFF. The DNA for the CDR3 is TGTGCCAGCAGTTATTGGACTAGCTTTGCCGGGGAGCTGTTTTTT.

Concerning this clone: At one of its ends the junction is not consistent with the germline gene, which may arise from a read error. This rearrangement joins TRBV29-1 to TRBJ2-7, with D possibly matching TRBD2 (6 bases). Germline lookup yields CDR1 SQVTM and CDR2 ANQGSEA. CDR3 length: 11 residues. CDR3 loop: CSVIADYEQCF. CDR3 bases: TGCAGCGTAATAGCGGACTACGAGCAGTGCTTC.

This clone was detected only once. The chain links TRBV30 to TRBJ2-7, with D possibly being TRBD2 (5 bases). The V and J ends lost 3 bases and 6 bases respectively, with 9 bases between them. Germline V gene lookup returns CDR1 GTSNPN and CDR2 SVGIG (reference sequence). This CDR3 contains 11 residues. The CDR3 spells CAWREGFEQYF. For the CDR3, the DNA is TGTGCCTGGAGAGAGGGCTTCGAGCAGTACTTC.

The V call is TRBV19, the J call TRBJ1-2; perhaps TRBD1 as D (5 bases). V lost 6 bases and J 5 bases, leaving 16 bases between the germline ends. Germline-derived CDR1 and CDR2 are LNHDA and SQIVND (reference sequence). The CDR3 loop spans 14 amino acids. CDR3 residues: CASRQPGLEYGYTF. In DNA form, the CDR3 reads TGTGCCAGTAGGCAGCCGGGACTGGAATATGGCTACACCTTC.

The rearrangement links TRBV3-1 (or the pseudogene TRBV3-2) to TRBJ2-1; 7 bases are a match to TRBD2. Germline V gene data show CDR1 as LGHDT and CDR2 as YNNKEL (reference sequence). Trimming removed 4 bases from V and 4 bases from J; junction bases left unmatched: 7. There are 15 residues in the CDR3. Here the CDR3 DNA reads TGTGCCAGCAGCCCTGGGCTAGCGGCTTACAATGAGCAGTTCTTC. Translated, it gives CASSPGLAAYNEQFF.

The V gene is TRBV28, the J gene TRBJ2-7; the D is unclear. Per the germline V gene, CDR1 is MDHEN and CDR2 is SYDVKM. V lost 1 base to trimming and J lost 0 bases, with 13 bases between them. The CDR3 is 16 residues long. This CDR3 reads CASSLSRLPISYEQYF. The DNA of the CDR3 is TGTGCCAGCAGTTTATCGAGACTCCCTATCTCCTACGAGCAGTACTTC. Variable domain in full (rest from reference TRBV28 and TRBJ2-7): DVKVTQSSRYLVKRTGEKVFLECVQDMDHENMFWYRQDPGLGLRLIYFSYDVKMKEKGDIPEGYSVSREKKERFSLILESASTNQTSMYLCASSLSRLPISYEQYFGPGTRLTVT.

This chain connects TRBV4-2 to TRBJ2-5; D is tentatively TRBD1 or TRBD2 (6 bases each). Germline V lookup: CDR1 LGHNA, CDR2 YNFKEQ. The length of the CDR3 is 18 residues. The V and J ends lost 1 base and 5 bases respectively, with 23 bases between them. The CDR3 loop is CASSQAGGRGTYLETQYF. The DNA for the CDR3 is TGTGCCAGCAGCCAAGCCGGGGGTAGGGGGACGTACCTCGAGACCCAGTACTTC.

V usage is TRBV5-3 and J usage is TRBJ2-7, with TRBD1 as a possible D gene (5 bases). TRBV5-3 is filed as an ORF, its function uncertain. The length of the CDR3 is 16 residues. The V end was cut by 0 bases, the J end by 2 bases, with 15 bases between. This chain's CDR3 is CARSLDVRVVPYEQYF. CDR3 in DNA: TGTGCCAGAAGCTTGGATGTCAGGGTCGTCCCCTACGAGCAGTACTTC.

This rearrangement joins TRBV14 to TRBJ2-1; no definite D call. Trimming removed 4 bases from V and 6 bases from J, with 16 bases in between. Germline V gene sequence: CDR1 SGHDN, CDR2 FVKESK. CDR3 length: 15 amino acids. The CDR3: CASSRGPVPRNEQFF. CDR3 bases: TGTGCCAGCAGCCGAGGACCCGTACCCCGCAATGAGCAGTTCTTC.

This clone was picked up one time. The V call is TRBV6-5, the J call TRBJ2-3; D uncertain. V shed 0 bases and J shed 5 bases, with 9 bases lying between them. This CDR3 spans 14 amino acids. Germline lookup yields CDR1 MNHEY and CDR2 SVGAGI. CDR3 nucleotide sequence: TGTGCCAGCAGTTACTCCTGGGGATTAGATACGCAGTATTTT. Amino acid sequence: CASSYSWGLDTQYF.

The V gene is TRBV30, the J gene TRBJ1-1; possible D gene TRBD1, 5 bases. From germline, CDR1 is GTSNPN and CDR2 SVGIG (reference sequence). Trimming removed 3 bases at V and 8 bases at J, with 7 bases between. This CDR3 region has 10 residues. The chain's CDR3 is CAWSRGEAFF. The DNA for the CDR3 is TGTGCCTGGAGCCGGGGCGAAGCTTTCTTT.

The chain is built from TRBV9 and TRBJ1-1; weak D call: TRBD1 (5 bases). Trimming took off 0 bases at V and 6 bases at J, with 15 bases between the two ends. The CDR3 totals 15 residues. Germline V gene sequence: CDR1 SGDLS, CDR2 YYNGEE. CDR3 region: CASSVGEGPGAEAFF. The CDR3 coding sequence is TGTGCCAGCAGCGTAGGAGAGGGACCGGGGGCTGAAGCTTTCTTT. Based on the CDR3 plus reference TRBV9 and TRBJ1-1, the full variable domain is DSGVTQTPKHLITATGQRVTLRCSPRSGDLSVYWYQQSLDQGLQFLIQYYNGEERAKGNILERFSAQQFPDLHSELNLSSLELGDSALYFCASSVGEGPGAEAFFGQGTRLTVV.

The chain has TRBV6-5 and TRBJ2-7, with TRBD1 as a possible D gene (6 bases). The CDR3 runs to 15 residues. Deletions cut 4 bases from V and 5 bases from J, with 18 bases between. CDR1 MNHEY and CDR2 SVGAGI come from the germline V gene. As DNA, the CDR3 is TGTGCCAGCAGTTTACAGGGTAACCCGGTCGACGAGCAGTACTTC. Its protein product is CASSLQGNPVDEQYF.

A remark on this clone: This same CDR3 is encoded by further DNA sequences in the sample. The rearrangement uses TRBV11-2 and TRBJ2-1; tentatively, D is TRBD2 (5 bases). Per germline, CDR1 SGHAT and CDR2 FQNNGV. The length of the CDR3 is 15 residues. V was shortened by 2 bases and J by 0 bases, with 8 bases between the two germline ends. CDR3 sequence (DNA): TGTGCCAGCAGCTTATCGGGAAGCTCCTACAATGAGCAGTTCTTC. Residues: CASSLSGSSYNEQFF.

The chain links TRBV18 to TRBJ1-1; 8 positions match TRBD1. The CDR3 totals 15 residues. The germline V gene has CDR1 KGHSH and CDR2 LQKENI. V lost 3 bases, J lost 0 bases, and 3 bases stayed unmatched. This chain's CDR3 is CASSPTDRVNTEAFF. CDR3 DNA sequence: TGTGCCAGCTCACCGACGGACAGGGTGAACACTGAAGCTTTCTTT.

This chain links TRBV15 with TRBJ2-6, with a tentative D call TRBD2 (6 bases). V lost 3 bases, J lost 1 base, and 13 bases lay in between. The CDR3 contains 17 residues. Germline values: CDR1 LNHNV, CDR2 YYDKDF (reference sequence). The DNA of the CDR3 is TGTGCCACCAGCAGTGTGGGGCGGGGTTCTGGGGCCAACGTCCTGACTTTC. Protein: CATSSVGRGSGANVLTF. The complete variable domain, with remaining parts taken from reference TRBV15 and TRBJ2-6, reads DAMVIQNPRYQVTQFGKPVTLSCSQTLNHNVMYWYQQKSSQAPKLLFHYYDKDFNNEADTPDNFQSRRPNTSFCFLDIRSPGLGDTAMYLCATSSVGRGSGANVLTFGAGSRLTVL.

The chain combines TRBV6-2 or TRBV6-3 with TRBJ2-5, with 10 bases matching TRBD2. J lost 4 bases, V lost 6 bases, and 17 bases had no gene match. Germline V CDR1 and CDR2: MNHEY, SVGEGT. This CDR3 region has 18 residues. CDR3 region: CASSQAVRSGRGVETQYF. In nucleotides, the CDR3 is TGTGCCAGCAGCCAAGCCGTTCGGAGCGGGAGGGGCGTAGAGACCCAGTACTTC.

The chain's CDR3 is CASSQGSERGKTQYF. Written as DNA, the CDR3 is TGCGCCAGCAGCCAAGGGTCCGAACGAGGGAAGACCCAGTACTTC. The chain employs TRBV4-3 and TRBJ2-5; a possible D gene is TRBD2 (5 bases). The CDR3 is made up of 15 amino acids. Germline CDR1 is LGHNA and CDR2 is YSLEER. Trimming took 1 base from V and 6 from J, leaving 15 bases between them.

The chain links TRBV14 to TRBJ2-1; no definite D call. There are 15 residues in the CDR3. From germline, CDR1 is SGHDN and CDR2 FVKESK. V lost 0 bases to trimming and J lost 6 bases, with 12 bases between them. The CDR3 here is CASSQESHSLNEQFF. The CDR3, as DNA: TGTGCCAGCAGCCAAGAGTCCCATTCCCTCAATGAGCAGTTCTTC.

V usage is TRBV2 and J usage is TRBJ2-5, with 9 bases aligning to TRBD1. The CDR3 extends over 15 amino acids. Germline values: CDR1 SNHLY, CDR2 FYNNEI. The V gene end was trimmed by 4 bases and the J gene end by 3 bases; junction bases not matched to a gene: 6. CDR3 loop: CASSGDRVREETQYF. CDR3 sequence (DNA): TGTGCCAGCAGTGGGGACAGGGTAAGGGAAGAGACCCAGTACTTC.

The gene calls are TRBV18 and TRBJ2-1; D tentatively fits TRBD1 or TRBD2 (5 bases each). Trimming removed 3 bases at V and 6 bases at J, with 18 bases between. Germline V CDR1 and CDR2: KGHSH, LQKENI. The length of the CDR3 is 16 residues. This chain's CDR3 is CASSPSAAPGANEQFF. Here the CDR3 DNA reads TGTGCCAGCTCACCGTCCGCGGCTCCCGGGGCCAATGAGCAGTTCTTC.

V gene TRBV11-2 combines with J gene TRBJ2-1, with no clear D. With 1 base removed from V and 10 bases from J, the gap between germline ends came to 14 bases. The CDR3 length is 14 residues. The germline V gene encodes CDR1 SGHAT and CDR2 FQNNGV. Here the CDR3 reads CASSLGWREYEQFF. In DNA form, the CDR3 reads TGTGCCAGCAGCTTAGGGTGGCGCGAATACGAGCAGTTCTTC.

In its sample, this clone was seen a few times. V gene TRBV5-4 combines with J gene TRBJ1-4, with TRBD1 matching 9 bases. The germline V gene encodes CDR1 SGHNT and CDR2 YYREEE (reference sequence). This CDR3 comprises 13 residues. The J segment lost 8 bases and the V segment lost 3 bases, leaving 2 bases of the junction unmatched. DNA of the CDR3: TGTGCCAGCAGCTGGGGGACAGGGGAAAAACTGTTTTTT. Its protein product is CASSWGTGEKLFF.

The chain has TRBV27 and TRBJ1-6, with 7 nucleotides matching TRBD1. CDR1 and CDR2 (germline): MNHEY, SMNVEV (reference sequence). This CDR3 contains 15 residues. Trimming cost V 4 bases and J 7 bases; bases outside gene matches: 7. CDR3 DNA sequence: TGTGCCAGCAGTTCGACAGGGTTTGAGAATTCACCCCTCCACTTT. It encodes CASSSTGFENSPLHF.

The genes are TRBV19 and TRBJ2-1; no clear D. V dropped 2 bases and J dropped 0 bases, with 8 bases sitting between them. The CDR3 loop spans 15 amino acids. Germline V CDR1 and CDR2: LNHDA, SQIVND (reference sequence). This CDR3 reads CASSIIGRSYNEQFF. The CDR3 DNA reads TGTGCCAGTAGTATAATCGGGCGCTCCTACAATGAGCAGTTCTTC.

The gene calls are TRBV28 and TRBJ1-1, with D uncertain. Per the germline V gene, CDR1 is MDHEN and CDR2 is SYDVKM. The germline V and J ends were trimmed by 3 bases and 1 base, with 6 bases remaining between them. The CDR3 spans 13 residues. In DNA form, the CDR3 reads TGTGCCAGCAGTTTCTCTCCGAACACTGAAGCTTTCTTT. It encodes CASSFSPNTEAFF.

Here the CDR3 reads CASSQGWRQPQHF. In DNA form, the CDR3 reads TGTGCCAGCAGCCAGGGATGGAGACAGCCCCAGCATTTT. The chain couples TRBV3-1 (or the pseudogene TRBV3-2) to TRBJ1-5; no firm D call. The CDR3 consists of 13 residues. Germline assignment: CDR1 LGHDT and CDR2 YNNKEL (reference sequence). V was trimmed by 3 bases and J by 7 bases, leaving 10 bases between them.

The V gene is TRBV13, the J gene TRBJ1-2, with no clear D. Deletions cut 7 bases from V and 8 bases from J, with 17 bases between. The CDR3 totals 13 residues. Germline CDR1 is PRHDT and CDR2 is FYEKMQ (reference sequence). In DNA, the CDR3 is TGTGCCAGCACCCCAGACCCCCGGCGGGGCTACACCTTC. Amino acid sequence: CASTPDPRRGYTF.

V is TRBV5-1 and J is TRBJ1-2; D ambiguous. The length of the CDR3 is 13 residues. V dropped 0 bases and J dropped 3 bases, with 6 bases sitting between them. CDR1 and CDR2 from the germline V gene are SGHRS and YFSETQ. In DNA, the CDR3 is TGCGCCAGCAGCTTGGACAGCCACTATGGCTACACCTTC. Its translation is CASSLDSHYGYTF.

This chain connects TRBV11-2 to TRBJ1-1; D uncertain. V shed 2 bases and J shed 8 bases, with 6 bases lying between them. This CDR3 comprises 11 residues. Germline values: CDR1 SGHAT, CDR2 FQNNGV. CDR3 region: CASSLSREAFF. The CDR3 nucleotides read TGTGCCAGCAGCTTATCGAGGGAAGCTTTCTTT.

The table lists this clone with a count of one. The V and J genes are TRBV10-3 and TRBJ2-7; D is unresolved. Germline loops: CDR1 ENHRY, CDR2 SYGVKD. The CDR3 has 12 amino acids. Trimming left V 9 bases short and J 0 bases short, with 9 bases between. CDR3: CAISSSSYEQYF. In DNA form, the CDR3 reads TGTGCCATTAGCTCCTCCTCCTACGAGCAGTACTTC.

CDR3 region: CASSLSGRETQYF. CDR3 bases: TGTGCCAGCAGCCTTAGCGGGAGGGAGACCCAGTACTTC. V gene TRBV9 combines with J gene TRBJ2-5; 10 bases are shared with TRBD2. CDR3 length equals 13 residues. In germline, CDR1 is SGDLS, CDR2 YYNGEE. Trimming at V came to 4 bases and at J to 5 bases, leaving 2 bases not matched to a gene.